Sequencing of this T cell receptor (beta chain) was carried out in a study of T-cell reconstitution after alpha-beta-depleted transplantation in children (dated by TCRdb to the mid-2010s). About the investigation overall: Using TCR repertoire profiling, the study quantitatively followed how T-cell immune reconstitution unfolded in children after TCRalphabeta/CD19-depleted allogeneic hematopoietic cell transplantation.

Libraries were prepared through PCR. This sample was sequenced with an Illumina HiSeq 2500. To normalize quantification of the TCRbeta repertoire, the TCR libraries were built with molecular barcoding that relied on unique molecular identifiers. Starting from the raw public reads, TCRdb applied fastp trimming at Q25, assembled clones with MiXCR and retained in-frame beta chains. Rows with one shared CDR3 protein collapse into an entry with the most common genes and DNA. In this sample the table shows 200,000 to 250,000 distinct CDR3 sequences, 12% of which occur a single time. Of the sample, 2.6% falls within the top ten clones. The CDR3 has 15 amino acids, counting the end cysteine and phenylalanine. Just CDR3 DNA is preserved here, 45 bases in frame from base 1. Per the germline V gene, ENHRY is the CDR1 and SYGVKD is the CDR2. Turning to this clonotype: Its antigen remains undetermined. This sequence may be a read error, since a much larger clone differs from it by one base.

The chain links TRBV10-3 with TRBJ1-4; TRBD1 matches 7 bases in the middle. The specimen comprised PBMCs from the stem cell graft donor, sampled from the stem cell graft. This sequence was found in a human donor who donated a stem cell graft to a child with acute lymphoblastic leukemia. CDR3 protein: CAISYTGQSGEKMFF. The DNA sequence reads TGTGCCATCAGTTACACGGGACAGTCTGGCGAAAAAATGTTTTTT.